These 29 T cell receptor beta chains were sequenced from one sample in a study of T cell repertoires in cytomegalovirus infection. In TCRdb, the reads were re-called with MiXCR into one record per CDR3 protein. The sample holds hundreds of thousands of distinct CDR3 sequences, roughly a tenth seen once. The sample comprised PBMCs. These receptors were collected from a human donor in good health (CMV status not recorded). Some clones in this sample may be carry-over from other donors' samples.

This clonotype was detected ten times or more. This chain joins TRBV28 and TRBJ1-6; D unresolved. The V and J ends lost 4 bases and 5 bases respectively, with 6 bases between them. This CDR3 is built from 13 residues. Germline CDR1 reads MDHEN; CDR2 reads SYDVKM. CDR3 DNA sequence: TGTGCCAGCAGTTCCCATAATAATTCACCCCTCCACTTT. Its protein is CASSSHNNSPLHF. The variable domain in full, with the rest retrieved from reference TRBV28 and TRBJ1-6, is DVKVTQSSRYLVKRTGEKVFLECVQDMDHENMFWYRQDPGLGLRLIYFSYDVKMKEKGDIPEGYSVSREKKERFSLILESASTNQTSMYLCASSSHNNSPLHFGNGTRLTVT.

This clonotype occurred many times. The chain uses TRBV7-9 and TRBJ1-6; no clear D gene. V was trimmed by 7 bases and J by 3 bases, leaving 10 bases between them. This CDR3 spans 14 amino acids. Looked up from germline, CDR1 is SEHNR and CDR2 is FQNEAQ (reference sequence). The DNA for the CDR3 is TGTGCCAGCATCCTCAAGGGCTATAATTCACCCCTCCACTTT. It translates to CASILKGYNSPLHF. The full variable domain, rest sourced from reference TRBV7-9 and TRBJ1-6, is DTGVSQNPRHKITKRGQNVTFRCDPISEHNRLYWYRQTLGQGPEFLTYFQNEAQLEKSRLLSDRFSAERPKGSFSTLEIQRTEQGDSAMYLCASILKGYNSPLHFGNGTRLTVT.

This clonotype was seen at least ten times. This rearrangement joins TRBV7-8 to TRBJ2-3; 8 bases fit TRBD2. The V gene end was trimmed by 5 bases and the J gene end by 7 bases; junction bases not matched to a gene: 5. Germline CDR1 reads SGHVS; CDR2 reads FQNEAQ. The CDR3 loop spans 13 amino acids. Here the CDR3 DNA reads TGTGCCAGCAGCACGAGACTAGCGTATACGCAGTATTTT. Amino acids: CASSTRLAYTQYF.

This clonotype was seen repeatedly, ten times or more. The chain is built from TRBV20-1 and TRBJ1-1, with 7 bases aligning to TRBD1. The J segment lost 3 bases and the V segment lost 5 bases, leaving 12 bases of the junction unmatched. This CDR3 spans 15 amino acids. The germline gives CDR1 DFQATT, CDR2 SNEGSKA (reference sequence). The CDR3 region is CSAGEGAGRDTEAFF. CDR3 sequence (DNA): TGCAGTGCTGGGGAGGGGGCAGGGCGAGACACTGAAGCTTTCTTT.

The CDR3 DNA reads TGCAGCGTTTTTGCAACTGGATACGAGCAGTACTTC. It translates to CSVFATGYEQYF. The rearrangement joins TRBV29-1 to TRBJ2-7; D not certain. Trimming removed 5 bases from V and 4 bases from J, with 12 bases in between. This CDR3 has 12 residues. Germline CDR1 SQVTM, CDR2 ANQGSEA.

This clonotype was observed a handful of times. The rearrangement links TRBV20-1 to TRBJ2-3; 9 bases line up with TRBD2. The CDR3 consists of 15 residues. Germline V CDR1 and CDR2: DFQATT, SNEGSKA (reference sequence). Trimming removed 3 bases from V and 3 bases from J; junction bases left unmatched: 7. The CDR3 bases are TGCAGTGCTAGTACCACTAGCGGGCGGACAGATACGCAGTATTTT. Translation gives CSASTTSGRTDTQYF.

This clonotype has a handful of counts. The V and J genes are TRBV5-1 and TRBJ1-3; 7 positions agree with TRBD1. The CDR3 spans 16 residues. The germline V gene encodes CDR1 SGHRS and CDR2 YFSETQ. The ends lost 2 bases at V and 2 bases at J; junction bases unmatched: 7. The CDR3 here is CASSLNRGVPGNTIYF. CDR3 nucleotide sequence: TGCGCCAGCAGCTTAAACAGGGGAGTGCCTGGAAACACCATATATTTT. Full variable domain (remainder filled in from reference TRBV5-1 and TRBJ1-3): KAGVTQTPRYLIKTRGQQVTLSCSPISGHRSVSWYQQTPGQGLQFLFEYFSETQRNKGNFPGRFSGRQFSNSRSEMNVSTLELGDSALYLCASSLNRGVPGNTIYFGEGSWLTVV.

This clonotype was counted at least ten times. The chain links TRBV6-6 to TRBJ1-5, with D unresolved. Germline assignment: CDR1 MNHNY and CDR2 SVGAGI (reference sequence). The CDR3 length is 14 residues. V was cut by 5 bases and J by 5 bases, with 13 bases left in between. The CDR3 sequence: CASSVFQADQPQHF. CDR3 in DNA: TGTGCCAGCAGTGTCTTTCAGGCCGATCAGCCCCAGCATTTT.

This clonotype showed up many times. The V gene is TRBV6-1, the J gene TRBJ2-7, with no clear D. Germline lookup yields CDR1 MNHNS and CDR2 SASEGT. The CDR3 has 11 residues. Trimming took 8 bases from V and 6 from J, leaving 11 bases between them. CDR3 amino acids: CASGEVGEQYV. The DNA of the CDR3 is TGTGCCAGCGGGGAAGTAGGCGAGCAGTACGTC.

At least ten counts were recorded for this clonotype. The chain recombines TRBV6-5 with TRBJ1-4; a weak D match, TRBD1 (5 bases). Trimming pared 0 bases from V and 8 bases from J, leaving 16 bases between. This CDR3 has 16 residues. Germline V gives CDR1 MNHEY, CDR2 SVGAGI. Written as DNA, the CDR3 is TGTGCCAGCAGTTACTCCCCCCCGGGGCTTGGCGAAAAACTGTTTTTT. It codes for CASSYSPPGLGEKLFF.

This clonotype showed up many times. V usage is TRBV28 and J usage is TRBJ2-3, with 9 nucleotides matching TRBD1. V shed 8 bases, J shed 0 bases, and the junction held 15 bases outside the gene matches. Per germline, CDR1 MDHEN and CDR2 SYDVKM. The CDR3 extends over 18 amino acids. CDR3 sequence: CASYSTGTGPRSTDTQYF. The CDR3, as DNA: TGTGCCAGCTACTCTACCGGGACAGGGCCCCGTAGCACAGATACGCAGTATTTT.

In its sample, this clonotype was seen many times. The chain links TRBV7-9 to TRBJ1-2; maybe TRBD1 (5 bases). The V gene lost 5 bases and the J gene lost 0 bases, with 13 bases spanning the gap. Germline V lookup: CDR1 SEHNR, CDR2 FQNEAQ (reference sequence). The CDR3 length is 15 residues. The CDR3 sequence: CASSEQGTSNYGYTF. CDR3 coding DNA: TGTGCCAGCAGCGAACAAGGGACCTCTAACTATGGCTACACCTTC. Combining the CDR3 with reference TRBV7-9 and TRBJ1-2 gives the whole variable domain DTGVSQNPRHKITKRGQNVTFRCDPISEHNRLYWYRQTLGQGPEFLTYFQNEAQLEKSRLLSDRFSAERPKGSFSTLEIQRTEQGDSAMYLCASSEQGTSNYGYTFGSGTRLTVV.

This clonotype was recorded many times. This sequence joins TRBV6-1 and TRBJ2-5; TRBD2 matches at 8 bases. Germline-derived CDR1 and CDR2 are MNHNS and SASEGT. The CDR3 extends over 14 amino acids. The V gene end was trimmed by 11 bases and the J gene end by 5 bases; junction bases not matched to a gene: 13. CDR3 DNA sequence: TGTGCCTCTTCGGGGGGGGCCTCGGGGGAGACCCAGTACTTC. This translates into CASSGGASGETQYF.

This clonotype was recorded many times. The chain carries TRBV5-1 and TRBJ1-4; perhaps TRBD1 as D (5 bases). Deletions cut 1 base from V and 7 bases from J, with 14 bases between. This CDR3 comprises 15 residues. CDR1 SGHRS and CDR2 YFSETQ come from the germline V gene. In DNA, the CDR3 is TGCGCCAGCAGCTTGACGGGGGTCCTCGGTGAAAAACTGTTTTTT. Encoded protein: CASSLTGVLGEKLFF.

This clonotype appeared many times. This sequence joins TRBV5-8 and TRBJ2-1, with 8 bases fitting TRBD2. Trimming removed 2 bases from V and 6 bases from J; junction bases left unmatched: 4. The CDR3 is made up of 14 amino acids. CDR1 SGHTS and CDR2 YDEGEE come from the germline V gene. Here the CDR3 reads CASSLLAVGNEQFF. CDR3 bases: TGTGCCAGCAGCTTACTAGCGGTGGGCAATGAGCAGTTCTTC.

V is TRBV4-3 and J is TRBJ2-3; D uncertain. Trimming took 0 bases from V and 3 from J, leaving 7 bases between them. CDR1 is LGHNA, CDR2 YSLEER, per germline. The CDR3 is 14 residues long. This CDR3 is CASSQDTETDTQYF. The CDR3 bases are TGCGCCAGCAGCCAAGATACAGAAACAGATACGCAGTATTTT.

This clonotype occurred many times. This sequence joins TRBV6-4 and TRBJ2-1, with 11 positions matching TRBD2. V was pared by 6 bases and J by 7 bases, with 8 bases of the junction left unmatched. The germline gives CDR1 MRHNA, CDR2 SNTAGT. CDR3 length equals 15 residues. CDR3 coding DNA: TGTGCCAGCAGCGATACTAGCGGGGGTAGTAATGAGCAGTTCTTC. It is translated as CASSDTSGGSNEQFF.

In this sample, this clonotype turned up many times. V is TRBV12-3 or TRBV12-4 and J is TRBJ1-6; D gene ambiguous. V lost 5 bases, J lost 6 bases, and 8 bases lay in between. CDR3 size: 13 residues. CDR3 region: CASSELSNSPLHF. For the CDR3, the DNA is TGTGCCAGCAGTGAATTGAGTAATTCACCCCTCCACTTT.

This clonotype was found many times. The chain recombines TRBV7-2 with TRBJ2-5; TRBD2 is a possible D gene (5 bases). The germline V and J ends were trimmed by 5 bases and 5 bases, with 12 bases remaining between them. CDR3 size: 13 residues. CDR1 is SGHTA and CDR2 is FQGNSA in the germline V gene. DNA of the CDR3: TGTGCCAGCAGCCCCTATACGGGGGAGACCCAGTACTTC. It translates to CASSPYTGETQYF.

This clonotype has at least ten counts. One junction end disagrees with the germline gene, perhaps due to a read error. This sequence joins TRBV6-2 or TRBV6-3 and TRBJ2-3; possibly TRBD1 for D (6 bases). CDR3 length equals 12 residues. Germline loops: CDR1 MNHEY, CDR2 SVGEGT. In DNA, the CDR3 is TGTGCCAGCAGGCCCGGGGCAGGGGCCTACCTTTTT. It encodes CASRPGAGAYLF.

This clonotype was counted a few times. The chain employs TRBV20-1 and TRBJ2-1; perhaps D is TRBD1 or TRBD2 (5 bases each). CDR3 length equals 13 residues. The V end lost 8 bases, the J end lost 3 bases, and 14 bases lay between the germline ends. Germline-derived CDR1 and CDR2 are DFQATT and SNEGSKA (reference sequence). In nucleotides, the CDR3 is TGCAGTCTCGGGACCTCCGGCTACAATGAGCAGTTCTTC. It codes for CSLGTSGYNEQFF.

This clonotype was counted ten times or more. CDR3 region: CASRGQGFDYTF. The CDR3 DNA reads TGTGCCAGCAGGGGACAGGGGTTCGACTACACCTTC. The gene calls are TRBV5-6 and TRBJ1-2; TRBD1 aligns across 10 bases. The CDR3 length is 12 residues. Germline CDR1 reads SGHDT; CDR2 reads YYEEEE. V lost 5 bases and J lost 10; bases outside the gene matches: 5.

This clonotype has just a few counts. The chain is built from TRBV28 and TRBJ1-5, with 8 bases aligning to TRBD1. Germline V gene lookup returns CDR1 MDHEN and CDR2 SYDVKM. The V and J ends lost 7 bases and 4 bases, in that order; junction bases with no gene match: 12. The CDR3 consists of 16 residues. This chain's CDR3 is CASNLPQGAGNQPQHF. In DNA form, the CDR3 reads TGTGCCAGCAACTTACCTCAGGGGGCGGGAAATCAGCCCCAGCATTTT. Complete variable domain (other parts from reference TRBV28 and TRBJ1-5): DVKVTQSSRYLVKRTGEKVFLECVQDMDHENMFWYRQDPGLGLRLIYFSYDVKMKEKGDIPEGYSVSREKKERFSLILESASTNQTSMYLCASNLPQGAGNQPQHFGDGTRLSIL.

This clonotype was found many times. The rearrangement links TRBV28 to TRBJ2-7; TRBD1 is a possible D gene (6 bases). Trimming removed 3 bases at V and 5 bases at J, with 17 bases between. The CDR3 sequence is 15 residues long. Germline V lookup: CDR1 MDHEN, CDR2 SYDVKM. The CDR3 DNA is TGTGCCAGCAGTTTGTGGAGTGGGGGCTTGGACGAGCAGTACGTC. Protein sequence: CASSLWSGGLDEQYV.

This clonotype was seen many times. This rearrangement joins TRBV28 to TRBJ1-1, with no clear D. Germline lookup yields CDR1 MDHEN and CDR2 SYDVKM. The germline V and J ends were trimmed by 2 bases and 1 base, with 8 bases remaining between them. The CDR3 runs 14 residues. In nucleotides, the CDR3 is TGTGCCAGCAGTTTACCGGGTAGGAACACTGAAGCTTTCTTT. Its protein product is CASSLPGRNTEAFF.

This clonotype was seen only a few times. The chain couples TRBV13 to TRBJ2-3; no clear D. The CDR3 totals 14 residues. The germline V gene encodes CDR1 PRHDT and CDR2 FYEKMQ (reference sequence). Trimming cost V 5 bases and J 0 bases, with 9 bases left between them. CDR3 in DNA: TGTGCCAGCAGCCCGCCCAAGAGCACAGATACGCAGTATTTT. Its translation is CASSPPKSTDTQYF.

This clonotype has ten or more counts. The DNA for the CDR3 is TGTGCCAGCAGCCAGTATCTGAACACTGAAGCTTTCTTT. Residues: CASSQYLNTEAFF. The chain links TRBV27 to TRBJ1-1; D is ambiguous. The germline V gene has CDR1 MNHEY and CDR2 SMNVEV (reference sequence). The CDR3 extends over 13 amino acids. Trimming left V 6 bases short and J 0 bases short, with 8 bases between.

This clonotype has a count of ten or more. V and J are TRBV28 and TRBJ1-6; D is unclear. Germline V gene data show CDR1 as MDHEN and CDR2 as SYDVKM. The CDR3 sequence is 14 residues long. V dropped 7 bases and J dropped 7 bases, with 14 bases sitting between them. In nucleotides, the CDR3 is TGTGCCAGCACCGTTGGACGTAGGAATTCACCCCTCCACTTT. Translation: CASTVGRRNSPLHF.

The table lists this clonotype with many counts. The chain is built from TRBV7-6 and TRBJ2-1, with D perhaps being TRBD1 or TRBD2 (5 bases each). The CDR3 contains 15 residues. V was clipped by 1 base and J by 8 bases, with 15 bases between them. Per the germline V gene, CDR1 is SGHVS and CDR2 is FNYEAQ. Written as DNA, the CDR3 is TGTGCCAGCAGCTTAGGGGGCTTGAGGGTCGATGAGCAGTTCTTC. Protein: CASSLGGLRVDEQFF.